A single sample gave rise to the 23 T cell receptor beta chains below, sequenced in a study of blood T cell repertoires in COVID-19 (dated by TCRdb to 2020 to 2022). The protocol used for the library was the immunoSEQ multiplex PCR assay. TCRdb retrieved this table from immuneACCESS and kept in-frame rearrangements only. Not all clones are present; in checked studies, unresolved V genes account for under half, and no reason is known for the remainder. This sample holds over 200,000 clones; around 90% were observed only once. The top ten constitute more than 5.5% of the sample. The sample was peripheral blood. Receptors originate from a man in his fifties or sixties who had recovered from COVID-19.

J is TRBJ1-2 and V is TRBV5-1, with D tentatively TRBD1 (6 bases). CDR1 is SGHRS and CDR2 is YFSETQ in the germline V gene. Trimming pared 3 bases from V and 8 bases from J, leaving 11 bases between. This CDR3 has 12 residues. CDR3 protein: CASSSQGSGYTF. Written as DNA, the CDR3 is TGCGCCAGCAGCTCACAGGGAAGCGGCTACACCTTC.

The genes are TRBV9 and TRBJ1-6; D unclear. The CDR3 length is 17 residues. The germline V and J ends were trimmed by 0 bases and 0 bases, with 10 bases remaining between them. CDR1 and CDR2 (germline): SGDLS, YYNGEE. DNA for the CDR3: TGTGCCAGCAGCGTAGAGCCCCGAAGCTCCTATAATTCACCCCTCCACTTT. This codes for CASSVEPRSSYNSPLHF.

Only a few counts were recorded for this clone. This sequence joins TRBV19 and TRBJ1-1; D perhaps matches TRBD1 (5 bases). Trimming shortened V by 9 bases and J by 1 base, and 18 bases separated the two germline ends. The CDR3 consists of 15 residues. Germline CDR1 and CDR2: LNHDA and SQIVND (reference sequence). The CDR3 DNA reads as TGTGCCAGCACAGGTCGGCGACAACCGAACACTGAAGCTTTCTTT. Translation gives CASTGRRQPNTEAFF.

The chain combines TRBV18 with TRBJ2-7; D may be TRBD1 (5 bases). V shed 6 bases and J shed 2 bases, with 14 bases lying between them. The germline gives CDR1 KGHSH, CDR2 LQKENI. The CDR3 totals 14 residues. DNA of the CDR3: TGTGCCAGCTCCGCACGGCAGGGAACCTACGAGCAGTACTTC. Translating gives CASSARQGTYEQYF. Full variable domain (rest looked up from reference TRBV18 and TRBJ2-7): NAGVMQNPRHLVRRRGQEARLRCSPMKGHSHVYWYRQLPEEGLKFMVYLQKENIIDESGMPKERFSAEFPKEGPSILRIQQVVRGDSAAYFCASSARQGTYEQYFGPGTRLTVT.

This sequence joins TRBV3-1 (or the pseudogene TRBV3-2) and TRBJ2-1, with D possibly TRBD2 on 6 matching bases. V gave up 1 base and J gave up 6 bases, with 10 bases separating them. Germline-derived CDR1 and CDR2 are LGHDT and YNNKEL (reference sequence). The CDR3 is 14 residues long. Written as DNA, the CDR3 is TGTGCCAGCAGCCAAGGCCGGCGGGGCAATGAGCAGTTCTTC. Translating gives CASSQGRRGNEQFF.

This chain connects TRBV19 to TRBJ2-1, with TRBD2 identical over 9 bases. Per the germline V gene, CDR1 is LNHDA and CDR2 is SQIVND (reference sequence). V trimming: 5 bases; J trimming: 0 bases; junction bases outside the gene matches: 8. This CDR3 comprises 17 residues. The chain's CDR3 is CASSPRGSGSSYNEQFF. The CDR3 nucleotides read TGTGCCAGTAGTCCTAGAGGTAGCGGGAGCTCCTACAATGAGCAGTTCTTC.

The chain is built from TRBV5-4 and TRBJ1-2; possible D gene TRBD1, 6 bases. The germline V gene encodes CDR1 SGHNT and CDR2 YYREEE (reference sequence). Trimming cost V 0 bases and J 4 bases, with 13 bases left between them. This CDR3 has 15 amino acids. The CDR3: CASSLGQGRGYGYTF. The CDR3, as DNA: TGTGCCAGCAGCTTGGGTCAGGGCAGGGGCTATGGCTACACCTTC.

This clone has just a few counts. The J gene is TRBJ1-2, the V gene TRBV2; D uncertain. The CDR3 has 14 residues. Germline CDR1 and CDR2: SNHLY and FYNNEI. V shed 8 bases and J shed 4 bases, with 17 bases lying between them. CDR3 sequence (DNA): TGTGCCAGCCTGAGGGCGGAGGATGGCTATGGCTACACCTTC. Its translation is CASLRAEDGYGYTF.

The CDR3: CASSLTGGGNTIYF. The DNA for the CDR3 is TGTGCCAGCAGCCTCACAGGGGGAGGAAACACCATATATTTT. The chain recombines TRBV28 with TRBJ1-3, with TRBD1 identical over 8 bases. The CDR3 totals 14 residues. Germline lookup yields CDR1 MDHEN and CDR2 SYDVKM. V lost 6 bases and J lost 4; bases outside the gene matches: 5.

As concerns this clone: The same CDR3 also results from other DNA sequences found in this sample. This rearrangement joins TRBV3-1 (or the pseudogene TRBV3-2) to TRBJ2-3, with a tentative D call TRBD1 (6 bases). Trimming removed 0 bases at V and 1 base at J, with 8 bases between. The germline gives CDR1 LGHDT, CDR2 YNNKEL (reference sequence). The CDR3 contains 15 residues. CDR3 bases: TGTGCCAGCAGCCAAGACAGGACAGGCACAGATACGCAGTATTTT. Translating gives CASSQDRTGTDTQYF.

The chain is built from TRBV23-1 and TRBJ2-2; D unresolved. TRBV23-1 is an ORF, and what it does is uncertain. Trimming stripped 0 bases from V and 11 bases from J, with 4 bases between. This CDR3 contains 11 residues. The CDR3 here is CASSQSLELFF. CDR3 coding DNA: TGCGCCAGCAGTCAATCCTTAGAGCTGTTTTTT.

The rearrangement uses TRBV3-1 (or the pseudogene TRBV3-2) and TRBJ2-7, with TRBD1 identical over 10 bases. The CDR3 extends over 15 amino acids. CDR1 and CDR2 from the germline V gene are LGHDT and YNNKEL (reference sequence). V lost 3 bases and J lost 5; bases outside the gene matches: 7. The CDR3 is CASSHRDRGGHEQYF. The CDR3 bases are TGTGCCAGCAGCCATCGGGACAGGGGAGGCCACGAGCAGTACTTC.

This chain joins TRBV6-5 and TRBJ1-5; no definite D call. This CDR3 has 14 amino acids. CDR1 is MNHEY and CDR2 is SVGAGI in the germline V gene. The germline V and J ends were trimmed by 5 bases and 7 bases, with 15 bases remaining between them. The CDR3 coding sequence is TGTGCCAGCAGTATTCAAATGGGCATGCAGCCCCAGCATTTT. It yields the protein CASSIQMGMQPQHF.

In nucleotides, the CDR3 is TGTGCCAGCTCACCACCCTCCGGGGAGCTGTTTTTT. This codes for CASSPPSGELFF. The genes are TRBV18 and TRBJ2-2; D call uncertain. Trimming pared 0 bases from V and 6 bases from J, leaving 2 bases between. Per germline, CDR1 KGHSH and CDR2 LQKENI. The CDR3 is 12 amino acids.

CDR3 DNA: TGTGCCAGCAGTTCCCCCTCACAGGGATATAATTCACCCCTCCACTTT. Its protein is CASSSPSQGYNSPLHF. The chain is built from TRBV27 and TRBJ1-6, with D possibly matching TRBD1 (6 bases). The CDR3 length is 16 residues. Germline V gene sequence: CDR1 MNHEY, CDR2 SMNVEV (reference sequence). The ends were cut back, 4 bases at V and 4 bases at J, with 14 bases in the middle.

This rearrangement joins TRBV11-2 to TRBJ2-1; possible D gene TRBD2, 6 bases. The germline V gene encodes CDR1 SGHAT and CDR2 FQNNGV. V was pared by 6 bases and J by 8 bases, with 23 bases between. The CDR3 extends over 16 amino acids. The CDR3 bases are TGTGCCAGCAGGTTCCCCGGGACTCCAAAATCCCATGAGCAGTTCTTC. Its protein is CASRFPGTPKSHEQFF.

The chain has TRBV29-1 and TRBJ1-5; 7 bases agree with TRBD1. The CDR3 is made up of 12 amino acids. Germline V lookup: CDR1 SQVTM, CDR2 ANQGSEA. With V trimmed by 6 bases and J by 5 bases, 4 bases remained unmatched. CDR3 in DNA: TGCAGCGTACAGGGGTTGGATCAGCCCCAGCATTTT. Protein: CSVQGLDQPQHF.

The rearrangement links TRBV7-9 to TRBJ2-5; the match to TRBD2 covers 10 bases. There are 16 residues in the CDR3. V lost 5 bases and J lost 6; bases outside the gene matches: 12. Germline CDR1 is SEHNR and CDR2 is FQNEAQ (reference sequence). In DNA, the CDR3 is TGTGCCAGCAGCCTCTTCGGGGCTAGCGGGAGCCAGACCCAGTACTTC. Its protein is CASSLFGASGSQTQYF. Combining the CDR3 with reference TRBV7-9 and TRBJ2-5 gives the whole variable domain DTGVSQNPRHKITKRGQNVTFRCDPISEHNRLYWYRQTLGQGPEFLTYFQNEAQLEKSRLLSDRFSAERPKGSFSTLEIQRTEQGDSAMYLCASSLFGASGSQTQYFGPGTRLLVL.

The chain joins TRBV4-1 to TRBJ2-7; D is possibly TRBD2 (5 bases). CDR1 is MGHRA and CDR2 is YSYEKL in the germline V gene. This CDR3 is 16 amino acids long. V was trimmed by 0 bases and J by 3 bases, leaving 15 bases between them. The CDR3 spells CASSQDVAAVFYEQYF. DNA for the CDR3: TGCGCCAGCAGCCAAGACGTAGCAGCGGTCTTCTACGAGCAGTACTTC.

The CDR3 nucleotides read TGTGCCAGCAGCCCTCGGACGGGGAACAATGAGCAGTTCTTC. Translated, it gives CASSPRTGNNEQFF. The gene calls are TRBV11-2 and TRBJ2-1, with D perhaps TRBD2 (5 bases). The germline V gene has CDR1 SGHAT and CDR2 FQNNGV. The germline V and J ends were trimmed by 5 bases and 5 bases, with 13 bases remaining between them. CDR3 length: 14 amino acids.

V usage is TRBV9 and J usage is TRBJ1-1; the match to TRBD1 covers 7 bases. Germline lookup yields CDR1 SGDLS and CDR2 YYNGEE. Trimming took 0 bases from V and 5 from J; bases not matched to a gene: 4. The CDR3 has 14 residues. The CDR3 DNA reads as TGTGCCAGCAGCGTAGCTTCAGGGGGGACTGAAGCTTTCTTT. It translates to CASSVASGGTEAFF.

The rearrangement links TRBV6-4 to TRBJ1-6; D ambiguous. The CDR3 loop spans 15 amino acids. Germline CDR1 is MRHNA and CDR2 is SNTAGT. The germline V and J ends were trimmed by 2 bases and 6 bases, with 11 bases remaining between them. CDR3 amino acids: CASSDSYGVNSPLHF. In nucleotides, the CDR3 is TGTGCCAGCAGTGACAGTTACGGGGTTAATTCACCCCTCCACTTT.

The V and J genes are TRBV9 and TRBJ2-1; TRBD2 agrees at 9 bases. V was pared by 4 bases and J by 0 bases, with 5 bases of the junction left unmatched. CDR1 and CDR2 (germline): SGDLS, YYNGEE. The CDR3 is made up of 16 amino acids. The CDR3 protein is CASSPYSGSSYNEQFF. The CDR3 region has the DNA TGTGCCAGCAGCCCATATAGCGGGAGCTCCTACAATGAGCAGTTCTTC.